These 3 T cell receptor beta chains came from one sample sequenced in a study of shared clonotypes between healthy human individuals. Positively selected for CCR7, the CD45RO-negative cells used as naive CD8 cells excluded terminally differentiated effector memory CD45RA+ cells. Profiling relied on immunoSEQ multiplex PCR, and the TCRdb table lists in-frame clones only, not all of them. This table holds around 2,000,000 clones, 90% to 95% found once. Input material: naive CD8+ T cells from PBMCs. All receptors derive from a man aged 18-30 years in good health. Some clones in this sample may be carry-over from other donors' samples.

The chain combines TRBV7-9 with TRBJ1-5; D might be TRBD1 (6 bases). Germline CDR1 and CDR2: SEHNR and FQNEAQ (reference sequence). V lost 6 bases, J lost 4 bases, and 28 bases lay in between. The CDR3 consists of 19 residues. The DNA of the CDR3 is TGTGCCAGCAGTTCCACCCTTATTGACAGGACCAGATGGAATCAGCCCCAGCATTTT. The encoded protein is CASSSTLIDRTRWNQPQHF.

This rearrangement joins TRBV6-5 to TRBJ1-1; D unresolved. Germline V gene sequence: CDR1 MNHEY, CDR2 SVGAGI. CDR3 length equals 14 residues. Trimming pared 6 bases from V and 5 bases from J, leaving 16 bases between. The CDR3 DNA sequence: TGTGCCAGCAGCCCATTCCAACCAAAGACTGAAGCTTTCTTT. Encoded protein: CASSPFQPKTEAFF.

The CDR3 coding sequence is TGTGCCAGTGCCGGTGAGTCCTACAATGAGCAGTTCTTC. This sequence encodes CASAGESYNEQFF. V is TRBV28 and J is TRBJ2-1; D is uncertain. The V end lost 9 bases, the J end lost 1 base, and 10 bases lay between the germline ends. CDR1 and CDR2 (germline): MDHEN, SYDVKM. CDR3 length: 13 residues.